The rows below give T cell receptor beta chains drawn from one sample of a study of blood T cell repertoires in COVID-19. Produced via immunoSEQ multiplex PCR; TCRdb's table is partial and in-frame only. The table has some 50,000 clones, approximately 88% seen once. The sample was peripheral blood. The receptors were sampled from a man between 65 and 85 years old with acute or convalescent COVID-19. Each CDR3 is given with its conserved first and last residue. A D gene is named only where the DNA matches it firmly. The size of a clone is reported for some rows only, either as once, few or many, or as a class for expanded clones.

CASSFAGTEAFF	TGTGCCAGCAGCTTTGCGGGGACTGAAGCTTTCTTT	TRBV5-4	TRBJ1-1	NA	NA
CASNAGTLLQETQYF	TGTGCCAGTAACGCGGGTACCTTGCTCCAAGAGACCCAGTACTTC	TRBV19	TRBJ2-5	NA	NA
CASSNQGGEQYF	TGCGCCAGCAGCAATCAGGGCGGCGAGCAGTACTTC	TRBV5-1	TRBJ2-7	NA	few
CASSGGQRNTEAFF	TGTGCCAGCAGTGGCGGACAGCGGAACACTGAAGCTTTCTTT	TRBV6-2/TRBV6-3	TRBJ1-1	NA	medium-sized
CASSRTGSYEQYF	TGCGCCAGTAGTAGAACGGGCTCCTACGAGCAGTACTTC	TRBV10-1	TRBJ2-7	NA	NA
CASSLSRGHLYEQYF	TGTGCCAGCAGTTTATCGAGGGGACATCTCTACGAGCAGTACTTC	TRBV27	TRBJ2-7	NA	NA
CASRWLGRNTEAFF	TGCGCCAGCAGATGGTTGGGGAGGAACACTGAAGCTTTCTTT	TRBV5-1	TRBJ1-1	NA	NA
CASRLQGSSYEQYF	TGTGCCAGCAGGCTACAGGGTAGCTCCTACGAGCAGTACTTC	TRBV28	TRBJ2-7	NA	few
CASSLGQTSTDTQYF	TGTGCCAGCAGCTTAGGACAGACCAGCACAGATACGCAGTATTTT	TRBV7-2	TRBJ2-3	NA	NA
CASSYSQGNTEAFF	TGTGCCAGCAGTTACTCACAGGGGAACACTGAAGCTTTCTTT	TRBV6-5	TRBJ1-1	NA	NA
CATSNRGQTNNEQFF	TGTGCCACCAGCAACAGGGGGCAAACCAACAATGAGCAGTTCTTC	TRBV15	TRBJ2-1	TRBD1	NA
CSARTSGGEFF	TGCAGTGCCAGAACTAGCGGGGGCGAGTTCTTC	TRBV20-1	TRBJ2-1	TRBD2	NA
CASSSWTSDAFF	TGTGCCAGCAGTTCCTGGACTAGCGACGCTTTCTTT	TRBV27	TRBJ1-1	NA	NA
CAWSAGTEYSPLHF	TGTGCCTGGAGTGCGGGGACAGAGTATTCACCCCTCCACTTT	TRBV30	TRBJ1-6	TRBD1	NA
CASRLGVRPQHF	TGTGCCAGCAGGCTCGGGGTTCGGCCCCAGCATTTT	TRBV6-5	TRBJ1-5	NA	NA
CASSPSGGRDYGYTF	TGTGCCAGCAGCCCTTCAGGGGGCAGGGACTATGGCTACACCTTC	TRBV11-3	TRBJ1-2	TRBD1	NA
CASSLGSSYNSPLHF	TGTGCCAGCAGCTTAGGGAGCTCCTATAATTCACCCCTCCACTTT	TRBV7-2	TRBJ1-6	NA	once
CASSLAGYGELFF	TGTGCCAGCAGCCTAGCCGGGTACGGGGAGCTGTTTTTT	TRBV11-2	TRBJ2-2	NA	NA
CASSLSKGAGALHF	TGTGCCAGCAGCTTATCTAAGGGGGCAGGGGCCCTCCACTTT	TRBV7-6	TRBJ1-6	TRBD1	NA
CASSPGQREGGEQFF	TGTGCCAGCAGTCCAGGCCAGCGGGAGGGCGGTGAGCAGTTCTTC	TRBV21-1	TRBJ2-1	NA	NA
CASSPRVREKLFF	TGTGCCAGCAGCCCCCGAGTGAGGGAAAAACTGTTTTTT	TRBV7-2	TRBJ1-4	NA	NA
CASSLDPGVGYTF	TGCGCCAGCAGCTTGGATCCGGGTGTTGGCTACACCTTC	TRBV5-1	TRBJ1-2	NA	NA
CASSLAVGGKQPQHF	TGTGCCAGCAGCTTAGCGGTCGGGGGAAAACAGCCCCAGCATTTT	TRBV11-2	TRBJ1-5	NA	NA
CASSPNRDTSGNTIYF	TGTGCCAGCTCACCCAATAGGGACACTAGTGGAAACACCATATATTTT	TRBV18	TRBJ1-3	NA	NA
CASSVAVQANTGELFF	TGTGCCAGCAGCGTAGCTGTACAGGCGAACACCGGGGAGCTGTTTTTT	TRBV9	TRBJ2-2	NA	once
CASSLRTGGYEQYF	TGCGCCAGCAGCTTGCGAACAGGGGGCTACGAGCAGTACTTC	TRBV5-1	TRBJ2-7	TRBD1	NA
CASSLLAGRGQYEQFF	TGTGCCAGCAGTCTACTAGCGGGACGGGGTCAGTATGAGCAGTTCTTC	TRBV3-1/TRBV3-2	TRBJ2-1	TRBD2	NA
CASSLERATQPQHF	TGTGCCAGTAGTCTGGAGAGGGCCACACAGCCCCAGCATTTT	TRBV19	TRBJ1-5	NA	NA
CASSLQGRPGTEAFF	TGTGCCAGCAGTTTACAGGGGCGACCCGGCACTGAAGCTTTCTTT	TRBV11-2	TRBJ1-1	TRBD1	NA
CASTPSGSYEQYF	TGTGCCAGCACCCCCAGTGGTTCCTACGAGCAGTACTTC	TRBV6-5	TRBJ2-7	NA	NA
CAISESGGYQPQHF	TGTGCCATCAGTGAGTCGGGGGGGTATCAGCCCCAGCATTTT	TRBV10-3	TRBJ1-5	NA	NA
CASSLDGLGAYEQYF	TGTGCCAGCAGCTTAGATGGCCTCGGAGCCTACGAGCAGTACTTC	TRBV11-2	TRBJ2-7	NA	NA
CASSEQFNYGYTF	TGTGCCAGCAGTGAACAGTTCAACTATGGCTACACCTTC	TRBV2	TRBJ1-2	NA	NA
CAWNPGQGGTEAFF	TGTGCCTGGAACCCGGGACAAGGCGGAACTGAAGCTTTCTTT	TRBV30	TRBJ1-1	NA	NA
CASSSTWTGPRVGTGNTIYF	TGTGCCAGCAGTTCCACCTGGACAGGTCCCCGGGTTGGGACTGGAAACACCATATATTTT	TRBV28	TRBJ1-3	TRBD1	NA
CASSFGGLNEQFF	TGTGCCAGCAGTTTTGGAGGGCTCAATGAGCAGTTCTTC	TRBV27	TRBJ2-1	NA	NA
CASSLGTGRGNTEAFF	TGTGCCAGCAGCTTGGGGACAGGGAGAGGAAACACTGAAGCTTTCTTT	TRBV5-6	TRBJ1-1	TRBD1	NA
CASSPTSGYQETQYF	TGTGCCAGCAGCCCGACTAGCGGATACCAAGAGACCCAGTACTTC	TRBV7-2	TRBJ2-5	TRBD2	NA
CASSFGSSVGYTF	TGTGCCAGCAGTTTCGGGTCTTCGGTCGGTTACACCTTC	TRBV12-3/TRBV12-4	TRBJ1-2	NA	NA
CASSQAGLAGNQPQHF	TGCGCCAGCAGCCAAGCGGGATTAGCGGGGAATCAGCCCCAGCATTTT	TRBV4-1	TRBJ1-5	NA	NA
CASSLLQGVEKLFF	TGTGCCAGCAGCTTGCTTCAGGGTGTAGAAAAACTGTTTTTT	TRBV5-5	TRBJ1-4	NA	NA
CATRSGQTGDGYTF	TGTGCCACCCGATCGGGACAGACAGGAGATGGCTACACCTTC	TRBV15	TRBJ1-2	TRBD1	NA
CASSLAPGETQYF	TGTGCCAGCAGCTTAGCTCCAGGAGAGACCCAGTACTTC	TRBV7-2	TRBJ2-5	NA	NA
CASSYDTKGYGYTF	TGCGCCAGCAGCTACGACACAAAGGGGTATGGCTACACCTTC	TRBV5-1	TRBJ1-2	NA	NA
CASSLDGGSPQHF	TGTGCCAGCAGCTTAGATGGGGGGAGTCCCCAGCATTTT	TRBV11-2	TRBJ1-5	NA	NA
CASSQGRNPNTEAFF	TGTGCCAGCAGCCAAGGGAGAAATCCGAACACTGAAGCTTTCTTT	TRBV3-1/TRBV3-2	TRBJ1-1	NA	NA
CASSARRRANTGELFF	TGTGCCAGCAGTGCCAGACGGAGGGCGAACACCGGGGAGCTGTTTTTT	TRBV6-1	TRBJ2-2	NA	few
CASSPSGGGTGTYGYTF	TGTGCCAGCAGCCCCTCGGGGGGCGGGACAGGGACGTATGGCTACACCTTC	TRBV7-2	TRBJ1-2	TRBD1	few
CASTPSSGGQETQYF	TGTGCCAGCACCCCGTCTAGCGGGGGCCAAGAGACCCAGTACTTC	TRBV6-6	TRBJ2-5	TRBD2	NA
CASRNTYTEAFF	TGTGCCAGCAGGAACACCTACACTGAAGCTTTCTTT	TRBV12-3/TRBV12-4	TRBJ1-1	NA	NA
CATSGATGLGDEQFF	TGTGCCACCAGTGGCGCGACAGGCCTGGGGGATGAGCAGTTCTTC	TRBV24-1	TRBJ2-1	NA	NA
CASSLASGRGGEQYF	TGTGCCAGCAGCTTAGCCTCCGGGAGGGGAGGCGAGCAGTACTTC	TRBV7-9	TRBJ2-7	TRBD2	NA
CASSAREGAADSPLHF	TGTGCCAGTAGTGCCAGGGAGGGCGCTGCGGATTCACCCCTCCACTTT	TRBV19	TRBJ1-6	NA	NA
CASSYSPSGRETQYF	TGTGCCAGCAGTTACTCGCCTAGCGGGAGAGAGACCCAGTACTTC	TRBV6-2/TRBV6-3	TRBJ2-5	TRBD2	NA
CASSSLGQGYTEAFF	TGTGCCAGCAGCTCGTTGGGACAGGGTTACACTGAAGCTTTCTTT	TRBV13	TRBJ1-1	TRBD1	NA
CASSRGQVNTEAFF	TGTGCCAGCTCCCGTGGACAGGTGAACACTGAAGCTTTCTTT	TRBV18	TRBJ1-1	TRBD1	NA
CASTANYGYTF	TGTGCCAGTACTGCTAACTATGGCTACACCTTC	TRBV28	TRBJ1-2	NA	NA
CASSRDRGNTEAFF	TGTGCCAGCAGCCGTGACAGGGGGAACACTGAAGCTTTCTTT	TRBV7-9	TRBJ1-1	TRBD1	NA
CASSTFPQGTYEQYF	TGTGCCAGTAGTACCTTTCCACAGGGTACCTACGAGCAGTACTTC	TRBV19	TRBJ2-7	NA	NA